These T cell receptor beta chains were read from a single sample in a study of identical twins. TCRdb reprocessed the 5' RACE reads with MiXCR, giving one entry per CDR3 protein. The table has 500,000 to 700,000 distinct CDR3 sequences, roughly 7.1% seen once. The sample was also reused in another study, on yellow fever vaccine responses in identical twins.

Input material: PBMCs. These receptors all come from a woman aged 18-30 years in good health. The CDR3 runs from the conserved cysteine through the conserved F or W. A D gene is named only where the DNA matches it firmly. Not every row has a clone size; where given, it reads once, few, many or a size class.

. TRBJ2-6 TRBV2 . TGTGCCAGCAACAGGGTTGGGGCCAACGTCCTGACTTTC CASNRVGANVLTF
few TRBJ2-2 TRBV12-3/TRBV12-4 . TGTGCCAGCAGCCCCCACAGGGTAAAGAACACCGGGGAGCTGTTTTTT CASSPHRVKNTGELFF
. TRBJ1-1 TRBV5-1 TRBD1 TGCGCCAGCAGCTTGGAGGGACAGAAGCGAACACTGAGAGCTTTCTTT CASSLEGQKRTLRAFF
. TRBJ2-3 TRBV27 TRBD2 TGTGCCAGCAGTTCCGGGGGGGCAGCAGATACGCAGTATTTT CASSSGGAADTQYF
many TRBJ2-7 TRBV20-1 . TGCAGTGCTAGGAACACGGCTTCCTACGAGCAGTACTTC CSARNTASYEQYF
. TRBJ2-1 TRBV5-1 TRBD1 TGCGCCAGCAGCTCCCGACAGGGCGCTACCAATGAGCAGTTCTTC CASSSRQGATNEQFF
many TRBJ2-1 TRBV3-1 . TGTGCCAGCAGCCAAGGCCGAGGTACATTCTTC CASSQGRGTFF
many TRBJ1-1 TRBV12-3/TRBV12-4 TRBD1 TGTGCCAGCAGGGGGCCGACAGGGCTGAACACTGAAGCTTTCTTT CASRGPTGLNTEAFF
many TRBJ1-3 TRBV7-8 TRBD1 TGTGCCAGCAGCTTAGAGACAGGGGGAAACACCATATATTTT CASSLETGGNTIYF
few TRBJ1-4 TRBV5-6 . TGTGCCAGCAGTTCCGACGGGGAGAGGGAAAAACTGTTTTTT CASSSDGEREKLFF
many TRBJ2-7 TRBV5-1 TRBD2 TGCGCCAGCAGCCCACTAGCGGGAGGGCCTGCCTACGAGCAGTACTTC CASSPLAGGPAYEQYF
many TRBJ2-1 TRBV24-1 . TGTGCCACCAGTGACCCACCTGGACCGGATTCGCAGTTCTTC CATSDPPGPDSQFF
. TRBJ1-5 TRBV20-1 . TGCAGTGCTAGGGCGCAGGATCCCCAGCCCCAGCATTTT CSARAQDPQPQHF
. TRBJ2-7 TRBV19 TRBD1 TGTGCCAGTAGCGCAGACAGGGCACGCTACGAGCAGTACTTC CASSADRARYEQYF
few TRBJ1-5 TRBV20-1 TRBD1 TGCAGTGCTAGTCCCGGGACAGGGCTCAATCAGCCCCAGCATTTT CSASPGTGLNQPQHF
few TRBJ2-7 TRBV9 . TGTGCCAGCAGCCCAAGAGGGGTAGGCTACTACGAGCAGTACTTC CASSPRGVGYYEQYF
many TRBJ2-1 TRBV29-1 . TGCAGCGTTGACCCCGGAATCTACAATGAGCAGTTCTTC CSVDPGIYNEQFF
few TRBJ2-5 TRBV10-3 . TGTGCCATCAGTGAGATGGGCGGTTCTGAGACCCAGTACTTC CAISEMGGSETQYF
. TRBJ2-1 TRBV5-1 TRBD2 TGCGCCAGCAGCTTGGCGGGGTTCGGGAGTGCTGCGGGAGAGGAAAATGAGCAGTTCTTC CASSLAGFGSAAGEENEQFF
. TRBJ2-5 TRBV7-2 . TGTGCCAGCAGCTTATTTCGGGGAGCCCAAGAGACCCAGTACTTC CASSLFRGAQETQYF
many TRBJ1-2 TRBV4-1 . TGCGCCAGCAGCCAAAACGGCAGGACTACTAACTATGGCTACACCTTC CASSQNGRTTNYGYTF
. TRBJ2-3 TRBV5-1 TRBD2 TGCGCCAGCAGCTTGGGGTCTAGCGGCTTTAGCACAGATACGCAGTATTTT CASSLGSSGFSTDTQYF
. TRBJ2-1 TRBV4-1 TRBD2 TGCGCCAGCAGCCTGGAGACTAGCGTAGTTTACAATGAGCAGTTCTTC CASSLETSVVYNEQFF
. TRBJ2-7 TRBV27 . TGTGCCAGCAGTTTTCGAAGGGGCCTTTCCTACGAGCAGTACTTC CASSFRRGLSYEQYF
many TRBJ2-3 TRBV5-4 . TGTGCCAGCAGAGTGGTGGGTTCTAGCACAGATACGCAGTATTTT CASRVVGSSTDTQYF
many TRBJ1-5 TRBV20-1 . TGCAGTGCTCGGGAATTGAGAGATAGCAATCAGCCCCAGCATTTT CSARELRDSNQPQHF
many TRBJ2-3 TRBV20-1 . TGCAGTGCTAGAGTGGTGTCTACAGATACGCAGTATTTT CSARVVSTDTQYF
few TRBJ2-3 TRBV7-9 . TGTGCCAGCAGCCCAACGGGGCCCACAGATACGCAGTATTTT CASSPTGPTDTQYF
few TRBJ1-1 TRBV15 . TGTGCCACCAGCAGAGTACTCTCTGAAGCTTTCTTT CATSRVLSEAFF
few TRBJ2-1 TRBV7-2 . TGTGCCAGCAGCCTCTACCCACGTGAGCAGTTCTTC CASSLYPREQFF
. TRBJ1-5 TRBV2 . TGTGCCAGCAGTGTGGGAGGCCAGCCCCAGCATTTT CASSVGGQPQHF
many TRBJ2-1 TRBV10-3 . TGTGCCATGGGGGGGGGCAGTAGCTCCTACAATGAGCAGTTCTTC CAMGGGSSSYNEQFF
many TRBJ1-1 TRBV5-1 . TGCGCCAGCAGCGAGGGGGGCGCAAGCACTGAAGCTTTCTTT CASSEGGASTEAFF
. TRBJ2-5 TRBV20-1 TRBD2 TGCAGTGCTAGTATGGTAGCGGGAGAGAGGGAGACCCAGTACTTC CSASMVAGERETQYF
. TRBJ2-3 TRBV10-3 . TGTGCCACCCGGGGGACCCAGCTCGGCACAGATACGCAGTATTTT CATRGTQLGTDTQYF
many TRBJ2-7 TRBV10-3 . TGTGCCATCAGTGATCAAAGGGACGAGCAGTACTTC CAISDQRDEQYF
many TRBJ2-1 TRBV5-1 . TGCGCCAGCAGATCCTCACAGGGCTTCGATGAGCAGTTCTTC CASRSSQGFDEQFF
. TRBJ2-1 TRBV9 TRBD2 TGTGCCAGCAGCGGGGGGGTAGCGGGGGCCCGGCAGTTCTTC CASSGGVAGARQFF
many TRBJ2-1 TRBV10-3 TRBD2 TGTGCCATCAGAGGAATACAGGGCCCGGGAGGGAATGAGCAGTTCTTC CAIRGIQGPGGNEQFF
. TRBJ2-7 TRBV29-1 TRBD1 TGCAGCGCCGATACCTTACAGGGGGGAGACTACGAGCAGTACTTC CSADTLQGGDYEQYF
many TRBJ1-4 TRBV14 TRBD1 TGTGCCAGCAGTCGACCGGGACAGGGTCTGTTTGAGGAAAAACTGTTTTTT CASSRPGQGLFEEKLFF
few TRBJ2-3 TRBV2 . TGTGCCAGCAGGCCTGAGGACACCCGCACAGATACGCAGTATTTT CASRPEDTRTDTQYF
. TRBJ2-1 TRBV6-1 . TGTGCCAGCCTCACTCTGGGTGAGCAGTTCTTC CASLTLGEQFF
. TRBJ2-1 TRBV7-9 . TGTGCCAGCAGCTTAGTGGTTGGGGACAATGAGCAGTTCTTC CASSLVVGDNEQFF
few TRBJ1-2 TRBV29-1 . TGCAGCTCGGAGGCTGGGGGCGGTGGCTACACCTTC CSSEAGGGGYTF
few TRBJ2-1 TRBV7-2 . TGTGCCAGCAGCTTGTTCTGGGGGGGCGGGTACAATGAGCAGTTCTTC CASSLFWGGGYNEQFF
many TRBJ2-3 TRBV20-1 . TGCAGTGTGGGACAACGCACAGATACGCAGTATTTT CSVGQRTDTQYF
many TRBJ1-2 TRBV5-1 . TGCGCCAGCAGCCTGGGAGACCACGCCCGACGTTATGGCTACACCTTC CASSLGDHARRYGYTF
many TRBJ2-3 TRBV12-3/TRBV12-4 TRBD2 TGTGCCAGCAGTCTCCTAGCGGGGGGGCACACAGATACGCAGTATTTT CASSLLAGGHTDTQYF
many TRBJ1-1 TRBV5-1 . TGCGCCAGCAGCCCTACCATTCAGGGGAAAAGGAACACTGAAGCTTTCTTT CASSPTIQGKRNTEAFF
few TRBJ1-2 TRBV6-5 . TGTGCCAGCAGTTACTCGCCAGATCTCTTCTCTGGCTACACCTTC CASSYSPDLFSGYTF
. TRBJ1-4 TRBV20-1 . TGCAGTGCTAGGGGGGGGGCCGGAGAAAAACTGTTTTTT CSARGGAGEKLFF
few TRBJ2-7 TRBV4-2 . TGTGCCAGCAGCCAAGTTGAGGGGGTCGAGCAGTACTTC CASSQVEGVEQYF
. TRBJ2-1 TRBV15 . TGTGCCACCAGCAGAGGTTCGGAGGCCTACAATGAGCAGTTCTTC CATSRGSEAYNEQFF